Given below is one T cell receptor (beta chain) in context. The sample belongs to a study of blood T cell repertoires in COVID-19. For the study at large: Samples taken during acute and convalescent COVID-19 were collected in the United States, Italy and Spain.

The CDR3 is made up of 15 amino acids. Germline loops: CDR1 MDHEN, CDR2 SYDVKM. V lost 4 bases and J lost 4, with 16 bases in between. Profiling relied on immunoSEQ multiplex PCR, and the TCRdb table lists in-frame clones only, not all of them. The table shows over 250,000 clones, with roughly 87% occurring only once. Study members were between about 18 and 100 years old and lived in about two dozen US regions. Two negative PCRs, clearance, or symptom resolution characterized the recovered Cohort 3 donors. V gene TRBV28 combines with J gene TRBJ1-2; D might be TRBD1 (6 bases). The sample taken for sequencing was PBMCs or T cells enriched from blood (not recorded which). This clonotype was sampled from a young woman who had recovered from COVID-19. Here the CDR3 reads CASSSVGTLPYGYTF. CDR3 bases: TGTGCCAGCAGTTCTGTGGGGACACTACCCTATGGCTACACCTTC.